The 20 T cell receptor beta chains below were found in one sample sequenced in a study of metastatic and nonmetastatic thyroid tumors. Patients underwent thyroid surgery, and none had received any treatment before it. TCRdb re-clonotyped the PCR reads via MiXCR. Found here are 20,000 to 25,000 clones, 25% to 30% of them singletons; the top ten hold 5.4%. Sequencing was carried out using tumor tissue. The source is a female donor with papillary thyroid cancer or a benign thyroid nodule (not recorded which). Some clones in this sample may be carry-over from other donors' samples.

This clone was found many times. The chain uses TRBV15 and TRBJ2-7, with TRBD1 matching over 7 bases. This CDR3 is built from 14 residues. Trimming at V came to 4 bases and at J to 7 bases, leaving 10 bases not matched to a gene. Germline V gene lookup returns CDR1 LNHNV and CDR2 YYDKDF (reference sequence). CDR3 protein: CATSTGTATGEQYF. DNA of the CDR3: TGTGCCACCAGCACAGGGACAGCGACGGGGGAGCAGTACTTC.

This clone was counted at least ten times. V is TRBV5-1 and J is TRBJ1-2; D unresolved. The germline V and J ends were trimmed by 4 bases and 5 bases, with 9 bases remaining between them. The length of the CDR3 is 12 residues. Germline loops: CDR1 SGHRS, CDR2 YFSETQ. The chain's CDR3 is CASSGSGYGYTF. CDR3 DNA sequence: TGCGCCAGCAGCGGATCCGGGTATGGCTACACCTTC.

This clone turned up a few times. Its ends do not fully match the called genes, so a read error is possible. The chain employs TRBV6-6 and TRBJ2-1; D uncertain. This CDR3 is built from 15 residues. Per germline, CDR1 MNHNY and CDR2 SVGAGI (reference sequence). The CDR3 DNA follows: TGTGCCAGCATTTACAATGGGCCCCTTTACAATGAGCAGTTCTTC. This encodes CASIYNGPLYNEQFF.

The genes are TRBV5-1 and TRBJ2-3; D unclear. The CDR3 is made up of 16 amino acids. V was trimmed by 2 bases and J by 3 bases, leaving 16 bases between them. CDR1 is SGHRS, CDR2 YFSETQ, per germline. DNA for the CDR3: TGCGCCAGCAGCTTTGACCCCAGTGGCCTTACAGATACGCAGTATTTT. It encodes CASSFDPSGLTDTQYF.

Turning to this clone: It may be a read error: a sequence one base away is much more abundant. The chain carries TRBV11-1 and TRBJ2-1; D is unclear. Germline lookup yields CDR1 SGHAT and CDR2 FQDESV (reference sequence). The CDR3 totals 13 residues. CDR3 nucleotides: TGTGCCAGCAGCTTAGAATGGGAAAGAACGCAGTCCTTC. Its protein product is CASSLEWERTQSF.

In its sample, this clone is medium-sized. The rearrangement uses TRBV4-1 and TRBJ2-3; weak D call: TRBD2 (6 bases). Trimming pared 0 bases from V and 4 bases from J, leaving 11 bases between. The CDR3 runs to 15 residues. In germline, CDR1 is MGHRA, CDR2 YSYEKL. CDR3 amino acids: CASSQDRGGADTQYF. For the CDR3, the DNA is TGCGCCAGCAGCCAAGATCGTGGAGGGGCAGATACGCAGTATTTT.

This clone was seen only a few times. A read error may produce the germline difference seen at one junction end. This sequence joins TRBV6-2 or TRBV6-3 and TRBJ2-1; 9 bases align to TRBD2. Germline-derived CDR1 and CDR2 are MNHEY and SVGEGT. The CDR3 runs 16 residues. In nucleotides, the CDR3 is TGTGCCTGCAGACCTCTAGCGGGGTTAATGAACAATGAGCAGTTCTTC. Its translation is CACRPLAGLMNNEQFF.

Comment on this clone: The sample carries other DNA sequences with the same CDR3. The chain joins TRBV7-2 to TRBJ2-5, with TRBD2 matching 10 bases. The CDR3 covers 17 residues. Looked up from germline, CDR1 is SGHTA and CDR2 is FQGNSA. The junction had 14 bases not matched to a gene; V was cut back by 5 bases and J by 5 bases. CDR3 residues: CASSQSLAGGRGETQYF. In nucleotides, the CDR3 is TGTGCCAGCAGCCAGTCATTAGCGGGGGGCCGAGGTGAGACCCAGTACTTC.

The count of this clone is one. V is TRBV11-2 and J is TRBJ2-1; possibly TRBD1 for D (5 bases). Germline CDR1 is SGHAT and CDR2 is FQNNGV. The CDR3 is made up of 17 amino acids. The ends were cut back, 5 bases at V and 0 bases at J, with 17 bases in the middle. The DNA for the CDR3 is TGTGCCAGCAGCCCCGGCACATGGGGCAGCTCCTACAATGAGCAGTTCTTC. This gives the protein CASSPGTWGSSYNEQFF.

This clone occurred a few times. V gene TRBV6-2 or TRBV6-3 combines with J gene TRBJ2-7; D not certain. Germline CDR1 reads MNHEY; CDR2 reads SVGEGT. The CDR3 has 12 residues. Trimming removed 2 bases at V and 2 bases at J, with 4 bases between. The CDR3 region is CASSYGTYEQYF. The CDR3 bases are TGTGCCAGCAGTTACGGGACCTACGAGCAGTACTTC.

In its sample, this clone ranks as medium-sized. The genes are TRBV6-2 or TRBV6-3 and TRBJ2-1, with D uncertain. The CDR3 has 12 residues. From germline, CDR1 is MNHEY and CDR2 SVGEGT. Trimming shortened V by 5 bases and J by 10 bases, and 12 bases separated the two germline ends. This CDR3 reads CASSPTTREQFF. The CDR3 DNA sequence: TGTGCCAGCAGTCCCACGACTCGAGAGCAGTTCTTC.

V usage is TRBV6-2 or TRBV6-3 and J usage is TRBJ2-1, with 10 bases matching TRBD2. The V gene's germline CDR1 is MNHEY and CDR2 SVGEGT. The V gene end was trimmed by 2 bases and the J gene end by 6 bases; junction bases not matched to a gene: 4. The CDR3 extends over 15 amino acids. The CDR3 is CASSYLAGASNEQFF. Here the CDR3 DNA reads TGTGCCAGCAGTTACCTAGCGGGAGCCTCCAATGAGCAGTTCTTC.

The CDR3 DNA is TGTGCCATCAGGACAGCGGGGGCTTCTGGGGCCAACGTCCTGACTTTC. Its translation is CAIRTAGASGANVLTF. The rearrangement uses TRBV12-3 or TRBV12-4 and TRBJ2-6; 8 bases fit TRBD2. Losses at the gene ends were 10 bases for V and 1 base for J; bases not matched to a gene: 9. This CDR3 spans 16 amino acids.

This clone was found many times. V and J are TRBV3-1 and TRBJ1-5; weak D call: TRBD1 (5 bases). The length of the CDR3 is 14 residues. Between the trimmed V and J ends, which lost 4 bases and 6 bases, there was a span of 13 bases. Germline V CDR1 and CDR2: LGHDT, YNNKEL (reference sequence). The CDR3 nucleotides read TGTGCCAGCAGCCCGTCCGGGGGTGGTCAGCCCCAGCATTTT. Protein: CASSPSGGGQPQHF.

This clone showed up many times. CDR3 DNA sequence: TGCAGTGCTGAGACCGGGACAGGGTCCTACGAGCAGTACTTC. Its translation is CSAETGTGSYEQYF. This chain joins TRBV20-1 and TRBJ2-7, with 9 nucleotides matching TRBD1. The CDR3 loop spans 14 amino acids. The V and J ends lost 5 bases and 1 base, in that order; junction bases with no gene match: 6. Germline values: CDR1 DFQATT, CDR2 SNEGSKA (reference sequence).

This clone appeared many times. V usage is TRBV9 and J usage is TRBJ1-2, with a weak D call TRBD1 (5 bases). The length of the CDR3 is 14 residues. Germline CDR1 and CDR2: SGDLS and YYNGEE. V gave up 0 bases and J gave up 8 bases, with 14 bases separating them. In nucleotides, the CDR3 is TGTGCCAGCAGCGTAGCAACAGGCTCTGTGGGCTACACCTTC. It is translated as CASSVATGSVGYTF.

The table lists this clone with many counts. This sequence joins TRBV30 and TRBJ2-5, with TRBD2 as a possible D gene (6 bases). The CDR3 loop spans 16 amino acids. V was shortened by 0 bases and J by 2 bases, with 16 bases between the two germline ends. Germline V gene lookup returns CDR1 GTSNPN and CDR2 SVGIG (reference sequence). CDR3 sequence: CAWSVQRGGEQETQYF. The CDR3, as DNA: TGTGCCTGGAGTGTACAAAGGGGCGGGGAGCAAGAGACCCAGTACTTC. Drawing the rest from reference TRBV30 and TRBJ2-5, the complete variable domain is SQTIHQWPATLVQPVGSPLSLECTVEGTSNPNLYWYRQAAGRGLQLLFYSVGIGQISSEVPQNLSASRPQDRQFILSSKKLLLSDSGFYLCAWSVQRGGEQETQYFGPGTRLLVL.

The chain combines TRBV12-3 or TRBV12-4 with TRBJ1-1, with 8 nucleotides matching TRBD1. CDR3 length equals 16 residues. V was pared by 6 bases and J by 1 base, with 10 bases of the junction left unmatched. The CDR3 DNA reads as TGTGCCAGCAGATACCGCCCGGACAGGGCGAACACTGAAGCTTTCTTT. This translates into CASRYRPDRANTEAFF.

J is TRBJ2-7 and V is TRBV5-6, with D unclear. Germline CDR1 and CDR2: SGHDT and YYEEEE. This CDR3 has 13 amino acids. V was pared by 0 bases and J by 3 bases, with 7 bases between. The CDR3 region has the DNA TGTGCCAGCAGCTTGGTAGGATACTACGAGCAGTACTTC. Translated, it gives CASSLVGYYEQYF.

The J gene is TRBJ2-3, the V gene TRBV18; D uncertain. The V gene lost 0 bases and the J gene lost 6 bases, with 7 bases spanning the gap. This CDR3 comprises 13 residues. The germline CDR1 and CDR2 sequences are KGHSH and LQKENI. The CDR3 loop is CASSPPPQDTQYF. CDR3 coding DNA: TGTGCCAGCTCACCACCACCCCAGGATACGCAGTATTTT.